In its sample, the clone carrying this T cell receptor (beta chain) was seen once. Its matching antigen is unknown. The data were taken from a study of cytomegalovirus exposure and HLA in healthy donors. Looking at the study overall: T cells numbering about 180 million yielded some 110 million unique TCR beta sequences in an earlier analysis.

Study outcomes and limitations: Overall, 164 TCR beta chains were annotated as cytomegalovirus-associated.

The CDR3 is made up of 13 amino acids. With 2 bases removed from V and 1 base from J, the gap between germline ends came to 5 bases. Germline loops: CDR1 SGHRS, CDR2 YFSETQ. Researchers ran the PCR with 60 Vbeta and 13 Jbeta primers. This table comes from immunoSEQ multiplex PCR, and its TCRdb copy is limited to in-frame clones, with some not included. The data hold tens of thousands of clones, with 76% observed a single time. The sequence came from a male donor in good health and CMV-seronegative. V gene TRBV5-1 combines with J gene TRBJ2-3; D is unresolved. The specimen was PBMCs. This CDR3 is CASSLAGTDTQYF. As DNA, the CDR3 is TGCGCCAGCAGCTTAGCTGGCACAGATACGCAGTATTTT.